The rows below give T cell receptor beta chains drawn from one sample of a study of cytomegalovirus exposure and HLA in healthy donors. Here immunoSEQ multiplex PCR was the method, and the copy in TCRdb shows in-frame clones only, minus some. The sample shows 110,000 to 150,000 clones, about two thirds of them seen only once. Material: PBMCs. The receptors here all came from a man in his forties in good health and CMV-seronegative. Both conserved end residues are trimmed from each CDR3. The D gene is left open where the match is weak. Some rows have no size entry. The others give once, few or many, or a class for an expanded clone.

size	V	J	D	CDR3
NA	TRBV2	TRBJ2-5	TRBD2	ASTPGLAGKETQY
NA	TRBV6-1	TRBJ1-5	NA	ASSAGHGDRGNQPQN
NA	TRBV5-5	TRBJ1-2	NA	ASSLAGVGSYGYT
NA	TRBV19	TRBJ2-3	NA	ASRRAYTGDTQY
once	TRBV6-1	TRBJ1-6	TRBD1	ASSIDRGNSPLH
few	TRBV29-1	TRBJ1-2	NA	SVGQGNYGYT
few	TRBV10-3	TRBJ1-5	TRBD1	AISDQTGGSNQPQH
NA	TRBV5-1	TRBJ1-3	NA	ASSYADWYSGNTIY
NA	TRBV6-1	TRBJ2-7	NA	ASSEMGPGEQY
NA	TRBV28	TRBJ2-3	TRBD2	ASSYSGSRN
NA	TRBV29-1	TRBJ2-5	NA	SQLQGGEATQY
NA	TRBV4-1	TRBJ2-7	TRBD2	ASSQKPPTDLAGNEQY
few	TRBV15	TRBJ1-1	NA	ATSRDEGLIMNTEAF
NA	TRBV5-6	TRBJ2-2	TRBD2	ASSVRGFPTGELF
NA	TRBV28	TRBJ1-4	TRBD1	ASSQQGTNEKLF
few	TRBV29-1	TRBJ1-1	NA	SVEAQVTEAF
NA	TRBV5-4	TRBJ1-2	TRBD1	ASSSQGAGNYGYT
NA	TRBV30	TRBJ2-1	NA	AWSGLGKTYNEQF
NA	TRBV4-1	TRBJ2-3	NA	ASSQDSRSTDTQY